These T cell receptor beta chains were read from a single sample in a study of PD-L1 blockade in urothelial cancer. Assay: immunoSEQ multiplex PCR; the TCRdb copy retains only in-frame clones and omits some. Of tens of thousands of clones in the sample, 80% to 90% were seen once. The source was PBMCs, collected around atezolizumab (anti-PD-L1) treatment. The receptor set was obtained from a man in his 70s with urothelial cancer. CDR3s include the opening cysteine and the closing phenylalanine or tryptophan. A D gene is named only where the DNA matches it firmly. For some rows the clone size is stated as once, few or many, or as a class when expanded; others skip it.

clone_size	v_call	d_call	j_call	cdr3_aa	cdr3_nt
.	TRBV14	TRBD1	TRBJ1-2	CASMGQPRGGYTF	TGTGCCAGCATGGGACAGCCCCGGGGAGGCTACACCTTC
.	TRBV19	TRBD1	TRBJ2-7	CASSTPGQGDSYEQYF	TGTGCCAGTAGTACCCCCGGACAGGGGGATTCCTACGAGCAGTACTTC
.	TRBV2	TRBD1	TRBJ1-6	CASSERYGQAYNSPLHF	TGTGCCAGCAGTGAGAGGTATGGACAGGCCTATAATTCACCCCTCCACTTT
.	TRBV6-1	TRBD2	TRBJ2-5	CASSLWDYRQTQYF	TGTGCCAGCAGTCTTTGGGACTACAGACAGACCCAGTACTTC
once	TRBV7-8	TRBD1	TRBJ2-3	CASSFGQGSTDTQYF	TGTGCCAGCAGCTTTGGACAGGGGAGCACAGATACGCAGTATTTT
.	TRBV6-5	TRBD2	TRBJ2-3	CASSYSAGGLYF	TGTGCCAGCAGTTACTCGGCGGGGGGGCTGTATTTT
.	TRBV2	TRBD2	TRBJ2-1	CASFRGLAGNEQFF	TGTGCCAGTTTCCGGGGACTAGCTGGTAATGAGCAGTTCTTC
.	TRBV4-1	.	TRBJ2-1	CASRPGVYDNEQFF	TGCGCCAGCAGACCAGGGGTTTACGACAATGAGCAGTTCTTC
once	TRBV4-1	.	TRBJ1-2	CASSPTGHQVNYGYTF	TGCGCCAGCAGCCCCACTGGACACCAAGTAAACTATGGCTACACCTTC
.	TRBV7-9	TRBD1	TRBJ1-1	CASSQAAGGADREAFF	TGTGCCAGCAGCCAAGCCGCAGGGGGCGCCGATCGGGAAGCTTTCTTT
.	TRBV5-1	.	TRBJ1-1	CASSLAGLHDGSEAFF	TGCGCCAGCAGCTTGGCAGGGTTACATGATGGTTCTGAAGCTTTCTTT
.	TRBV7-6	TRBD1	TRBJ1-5	CASSLLTGPGEPQHF	TGTGCCAGCAGCCTACTGACAGGGCCCGGGGAGCCCCAGCATTTT
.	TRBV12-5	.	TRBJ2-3	CASARGATDTQYF	TGTGCTAGTGCCCGGGGGGCGACAGATACGCAGTATTTT
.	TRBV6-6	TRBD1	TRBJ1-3	CASSPSDRGTGNTIYF	TGTGCCAGCAGTCCATCGGACAGGGGGACTGGAAACACCATATATTTT
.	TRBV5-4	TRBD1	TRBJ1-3	CASSGGQANSGNTIYF	TGTGCCAGCAGCGGGGGACAGGCGAACTCTGGAAACACCATATATTTT
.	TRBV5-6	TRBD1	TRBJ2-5	CASSLGTGGLETQYF	TGTGCCAGCAGCTTGGGGACAGGGGGCCTTGAGACCCAGTACTTC
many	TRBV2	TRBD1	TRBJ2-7	CASSGGGQVYEQYF	TGTGCCAGCAGTGGAGGTGGACAGGTCTACGAGCAGTACTTC
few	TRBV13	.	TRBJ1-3	CASSSQFRPNSGNTIYF	TGTGCCAGCAGCTCTCAATTCAGGCCTAACTCTGGAAACACCATATATTTT
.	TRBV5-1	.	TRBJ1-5	CASSLGGGDNQPQHF	TGCGCCAGCAGCTTGGGAGGGGGAGACAATCAGCCCCAGCATTTT
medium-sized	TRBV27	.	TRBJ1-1	CASSVGRYTEAFF	TGTGCCAGCAGTGTGGGGCGGTACACTGAAGCTTTCTTT
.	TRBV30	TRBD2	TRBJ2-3	CAWSVPRAGGYTDTQYF	TGTGCCTGGAGTGTCCCGAGGGCGGGAGGGTACACAGATACGCAGTATTTT